Listed below are T cell receptor beta chains from one sample, sequenced in a study of T cells in tuberculosis. Data came from immunoSEQ multiplex PCR; TCRdb stores just in-frame clones and leaves some out. This table holds roughly 40,000 clones, 95% found once. Sequenced sample: PBMCs. The receptors derive from a donor aged 10-30 years with latent tuberculosis or without tuberculosis infection. The CDR3 runs from the conserved cysteine through the conserved F or W. The D gene is left open where the match is weak. Clone size is stated in some rows and not others, as once, few, many or a class when expanded.

.,.,TRBJ1-1,TRBV25-1,CASSEPRADTKAFF,TGTGCCAGCAGTGAACCCAGGGCCGATACTAAAGCTTTCTTT
TRBD1,.,TRBJ2-3,TRBV2,CASSESNRQGPGKVQYF,TGTGCCAGCAGTGAATCCAATAGACAGGGGCCGGGGAAGGTGCAGTATTTT
TRBD2,.,TRBJ2-5,TRBV19,CASSMDAGGLQETQYF,TGTGCCAGTAGTATGGACGCGGGGGGCCTCCAAGAGACCCAGTACTTC
.,.,TRBJ1-3,TRBV5-1,CASSLFRGQQISGNTIYF,TGCGCCAGCAGCTTGTTCAGAGGACAACAGATCTCTGGAAACACCATATATTTT
TRBD1,.,TRBJ1-2,TRBV28,CASSLLGTDYGYTF,TGTGCCAGCAGTCTCCTTGGGACAGACTATGGCTACACCTTC
.,.,TRBJ1-2,TRBV27,CASSLSRNGGYTF,TGTGCCAGCAGTTTATCTCGAAACGGGGGCTACACCTTC
.,once,TRBJ2-7,TRBV28,CASSAQGYEQYF,TGTGCCAGCAGTGCCCAGGGCTACGAGCAGTACTTC
.,.,TRBJ2-6,TRBV5-6,CASSESTGNRFAGANVLTF,TGTGCCAGCAGCGAGAGCACAGGGAACCGCTTTGCCGGGGCCAACGTCCTGACTTTC
.,.,TRBJ2-1,TRBV19,CASTDPGKRLYNEQFF,TGTGCCAGTACTGACCCGGGGAAGCGGCTCTACAATGAGCAGTTCTTC
.,.,TRBJ1-4,TRBV30,CAWSVGQPEHNEKLFF,TGTGCCTGGAGTGTAGGACAACCAGAACATAATGAAAAACTGTTTTTT
.,.,TRBJ2-7,TRBV30,CAWSVPGSSYEQYF,TGTGCCTGGAGTGTACCTGGGAGCTCCTACGAGCAGTACTTC
.,.,TRBJ2-1,TRBV27,CASSFARDLTKNPDEQFF,TGTGCCAGCAGTTTCGCACGGGACTTGACAAAGAACCCGGATGAGCAGTTCTTC
.,once,TRBJ2-3,TRBV4-1,CASSQVLDTQYF,TGCGCCAGCAGCCAAGTCCTCGATACGCAGTATTTT
.,.,TRBJ2-1,TRBV2,CASSEVSYNEQFF,TGTGCCAGCAGTGAGGTCAGCTACAATGAGCAGTTCTTC
.,.,TRBJ1-2,TRBV30,CAWSVREGYTF,TGTGCCTGGAGTGTACGTGAGGGCTACACCTTC
.,.,TRBJ2-1,TRBV7-2,CASSPLTSVNEQFF,TGTGCCAGCAGCCCCCTAACTTCCGTCAATGAGCAGTTCTTC
.,.,TRBJ1-2,TRBV19,CASSGQNKANYGYTF,TGTGCCAGTAGTGGACAGAATAAAGCTAACTATGGCTACACCTTC
TRBD1,.,TRBJ1-1,TRBV7-9,CASSLDRGKAFF,TGTGCCAGCAGCTTGGACAGGGGAAAAGCTTTCTTT
TRBD1,.,TRBJ1-6,TRBV29-1,CSVSSRGKNSPLHF,TGCAGCGTATCCTCCAGGGGGAAGAATTCACCCCTCCACTTT
TRBD1,.,TRBJ1-5,TRBV10-2,CASRQGAGPNQPQHF,TGCGCCAGCAGACAGGGGGCAGGCCCCAATCAGCCCCAGCATTTT
TRBD1,.,TRBJ1-1,TRBV5-6,CASSFWDRGSTEAFF,TGTGCCAGCAGCTTCTGGGACAGGGGGAGCACTGAAGCTTTCTTT
.,.,TRBJ1-1,TRBV7-2,CASSLVGGRGEAFF,TGTGCCAGCAGCTTAGTTGGGGGCCGAGGTGAAGCTTTCTTT
.,.,TRBJ2-7,TRBV5-1,CASRSASDLYEQYF,TGCGCCAGCCGTTCGGCTAGCGATCTCTACGAGCAGTACTTC
.,.,TRBJ1-3,TRBV30,CAWRRDGGSTGNTIYF,TGTGCCTGGAGGAGAGATGGAGGGTCCACTGGAAACACCATATATTTT
.,.,TRBJ1-6,TRBV11-2,CASSLEGRGNSPLHF,TGTGCCAGCAGCTTAGAAGGCAGGGGTAATTCACCCCTCCACTTT
.,.,TRBJ2-3,TRBV7-2,CASSLDNSYTDTQYF,TGTGCCAGCAGCTTAGATAACTCCTACACAGATACGCAGTATTTT
.,.,TRBJ1-4,TRBV7-2,CASSPSAAPREDEKLFF,TGTGCCAGCAGCCCCAGTGCCGCTCCCAGGGAGGACGAAAAACTGTTTTTT
TRBD1,.,TRBJ2-2,TRBV10-2,CASRRDRGTGELFF,TGCGCCAGCCGCCGGGACAGGGGGACCGGGGAGCTGTTTTTT
.,.,TRBJ2-7,TRBV29-1,CSVGSQGGEQYF,TGCAGCGTTGGGAGTCAGGGGGGCGAGCAGTACTTC
.,.,TRBJ1-6,TRBV7-9,CASSLEMGSGSPLHF,TGTGCCAGCAGCTTAGAGATGGGCTCTGGTTCACCCCTCCACTTT
TRBD2,.,TRBJ2-7,TRBV7-9,CASSSGTSGGGTSEQYF,TGTGCCAGCAGCTCCGGGACTAGCGGGGGCGGTACGAGCGAGCAGTACTTC
TRBD1,.,TRBJ1-2,TRBV5-6,CASSDRGPFYNYGYTF,TGTGCCAGCAGCGACAGGGGGCCATTCTATAACTATGGCTACACCTTC
.,.,TRBJ1-1,TRBV19,CASSMTARNTEAFF,TGTGCCAGTAGTATGACAGCGAGAAACACTGAAGCTTTCTTT